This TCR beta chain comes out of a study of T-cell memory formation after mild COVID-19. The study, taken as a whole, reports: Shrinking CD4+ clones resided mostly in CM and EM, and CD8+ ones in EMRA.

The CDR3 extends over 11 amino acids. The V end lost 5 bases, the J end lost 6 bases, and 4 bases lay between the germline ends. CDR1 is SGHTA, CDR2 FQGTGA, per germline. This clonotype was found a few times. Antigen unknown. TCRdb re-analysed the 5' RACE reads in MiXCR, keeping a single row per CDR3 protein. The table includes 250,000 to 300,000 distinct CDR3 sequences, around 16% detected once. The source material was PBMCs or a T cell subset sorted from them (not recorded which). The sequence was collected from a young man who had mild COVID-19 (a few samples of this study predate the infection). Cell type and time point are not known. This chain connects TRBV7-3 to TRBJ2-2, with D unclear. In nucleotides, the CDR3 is TGTGCCAGCAGCGCGGCCGGGGAGCTGTTTTTT. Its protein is CASSAAGELFF.